This T cell receptor beta chain came from a study of blood T cell repertoires in COVID-19. As processed by the authors: How many nucleated cells were present was estimated from reference gene primer amplification. Sequencing was performed with immunoSEQ multiplex PCR; in TCRdb, only in-frame clones are kept and a portion is missing. V, J and clone size were drawn from that table, and D and trimming were deduced from the DNA. The sample lists about 80,000 clones, about 91% occurring once. The CDR3 is made up of 14 amino acids. Germline CDR1 LNHDA, CDR2 SQIVND (reference sequence). The V gene lost 8 bases and the J gene lost 0 bases, with 12 bases spanning the gap. This clone was seen just once.

The sequence came from a woman older than 75 with acute or convalescent COVID-19. The specimen was peripheral blood. The V gene is TRBV19, the J gene TRBJ2-3; tentative D call: TRBD2 (6 bases). CDR3 in DNA: TGTGCCAGTCGTGGCGGGGTCAGCACAGATACGCAGTATTTT. Protein sequence: CASRGGVSTDTQYF.